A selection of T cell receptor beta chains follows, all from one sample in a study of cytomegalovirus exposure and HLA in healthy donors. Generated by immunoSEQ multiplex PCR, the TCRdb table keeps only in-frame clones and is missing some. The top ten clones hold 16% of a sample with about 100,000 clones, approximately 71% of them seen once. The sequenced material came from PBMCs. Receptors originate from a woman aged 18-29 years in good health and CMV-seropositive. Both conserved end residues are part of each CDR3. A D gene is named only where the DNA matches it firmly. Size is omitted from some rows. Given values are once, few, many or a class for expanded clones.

CDR3 DNA: TGTGCCAGCAGCGTCGCGGGAGGGCCAGATACGCAGTATTTT
CDR3 protein: CASSVAGGPDTQYF
D gene: TRBD2
J gene: TRBJ2-3
V gene: TRBV9
clone size: -

CDR3 DNA: TGCGCCAGCAGCGAAGGGGACAGAAATCAGCCCCAGCATTTT
CDR3 protein: CASSEGDRNQPQHF
D gene: TRBD1
J gene: TRBJ1-5
V gene: TRBV5-1
clone size: few

CDR3 DNA: TGTGCCAGCAGCTTAGACAGTTTGTACAATGAGCAGTTCTTC
CDR3 protein: CASSLDSLYNEQFF
D gene: -
J gene: TRBJ2-1
V gene: TRBV7-3
clone size: -

CDR3 DNA: TGCAGCGTTGAAGAGGAGGGTGCGTACGAGCAGTACTTC
CDR3 protein: CSVEEEGAYEQYF
D gene: -
J gene: TRBJ2-7
V gene: TRBV29-1
clone size: -

CDR3 DNA: TGTGCCAGCAGCCAAGGGACAGGCGGAAACGGCTACACCTTC
CDR3 protein: CASSQGTGGNGYTF
D gene: TRBD1
J gene: TRBJ1-2
V gene: TRBV7-2
clone size: -

CDR3 DNA: TGTGCCAGCAGCCGGACAGGTGGGCTGTTCAGCTACACCTTC
CDR3 protein: CASSRTGGLFSYTF
D gene: TRBD1
J gene: TRBJ1-2
V gene: TRBV9
clone size: few

CDR3 DNA: TGTGCCAGCAGTGACTGGGCCGGGAACCCCTCCTACAATGAGCAGTTCTTC
CDR3 protein: CASSDWAGNPSYNEQFF
D gene: -
J gene: TRBJ2-1
V gene: TRBV2
clone size: -

CDR3 DNA: TGTGCCAGCAGCCAAGCGCGTAACACTGAAGCTTTCTTT
CDR3 protein: CASSQARNTEAFF
D gene: -
J gene: TRBJ1-1
V gene: TRBV4-2
clone size: -

CDR3 DNA: TGTGCCAGCAGCTCTGGGGACAGGGGGTACACTGAAGCTTTCTTT
CDR3 protein: CASSSGDRGYTEAFF
D gene: TRBD1
J gene: TRBJ1-1
V gene: TRBV5-4
clone size: few

CDR3 DNA: TGTGCCAGTAGTATCGGACAGGGAGTGCAGCCCCAGCATTTT
CDR3 protein: CASSIGQGVQPQHF
D gene: TRBD1
J gene: TRBJ1-5
V gene: TRBV19
clone size: -

CDR3 DNA: TGCGCCAGCAGCCAAGAAACGAGCGGGGGGGACTACGAGCAGTACTTC
CDR3 protein: CASSQETSGGDYEQYF
D gene: TRBD2
J gene: TRBJ2-7
V gene: TRBV4-3
clone size: many

CDR3 DNA: TGTGCCAGCAGCCCAGGACAGGGGCGCCTCACACCGACAGATACGCAGTATTTT
CDR3 protein: CASSPGQGRLTPTDTQYF
D gene: TRBD1
J gene: TRBJ2-3
V gene: TRBV5-6
clone size: -

CDR3 DNA: TGTGCCAGCAGTCTTCTAGCTAGTGAGCAGTTCTTC
CDR3 protein: CASSLLASEQFF
D gene: -
J gene: TRBJ2-1
V gene: TRBV6-6
clone size: -

CDR3 DNA: TGTGCCACCAGCAGAGAGCCGGGACAGGGGTACGAGCAGTACTTC
CDR3 protein: CATSREPGQGYEQYF
D gene: TRBD1
J gene: TRBJ2-7
V gene: TRBV15
clone size: -

CDR3 DNA: TGTGCCAGCAGCCCGGGGGACAGCAACTCTGGGGCCAACGTCCTGACTTTC
CDR3 protein: CASSPGDSNSGANVLTF
D gene: -
J gene: TRBJ2-6
V gene: TRBV7-9
clone size: -

CDR3 DNA: TGTGCTAGTGGGCCTTCTAGAGGGGAGACCCAGTACTTC
CDR3 protein: CASGPSRGETQYF
D gene: -
J gene: TRBJ2-5
V gene: TRBV12-5
clone size: -

CDR3 DNA: TGTGCCAGCAGCTTAAGGGGGGACACAGATACGCAGTATTTT
CDR3 protein: CASSLRGDTDTQYF
D gene: -
J gene: TRBJ2-3
V gene: TRBV7-3
clone size: -

CDR3 DNA: TGCGCCAGCAGCTTGTCCGGTGACTATGGCTACACCTTC
CDR3 protein: CASSLSGDYGYTF
D gene: -
J gene: TRBJ1-2
V gene: TRBV5-1
clone size: -

CDR3 DNA: TGTGCCAGCAGCACCTCGACTACCCGAAATTCACCCCTCCACTTT
CDR3 protein: CASSTSTTRNSPLHF
D gene: -
J gene: TRBJ1-6
V gene: TRBV7-9
clone size: -

CDR3 DNA: TGCGCCAGCAGCCAAAGCGAAGCGGGGGGTGGTGAGCAGTACTTC
CDR3 protein: CASSQSEAGGGEQYF
D gene: TRBD2
J gene: TRBJ2-7
V gene: TRBV4-1
clone size: -

CDR3 DNA: TGTGCCAGCAACGGCAGGGGGCCTTACAATGAGCAGTTCTTC
CDR3 protein: CASNGRGPYNEQFF
D gene: TRBD1
J gene: TRBJ2-1
V gene: TRBV28
clone size: -

CDR3 DNA: TGTGCCAGCTCACCGGGACAGGGGGACAATTCACCCCTCCACTTT
CDR3 protein: CASSPGQGDNSPLHF
D gene: TRBD1
J gene: TRBJ1-6
V gene: TRBV18
clone size: -

CDR3 DNA: TGTGCCAGCAGCTTATGGGAAGGGGTTAGTAAGCCCCAGCATTTT
CDR3 protein: CASSLWEGVSKPQHF
D gene: -
J gene: TRBJ1-5
V gene: TRBV7-8
clone size: few

CDR3 DNA: TGTGCCAGCAGCCTAGGGGCGATGGGCTCCTACGAGCAGTACTTC
CDR3 protein: CASSLGAMGSYEQYF
D gene: -
J gene: TRBJ2-7
V gene: TRBV6-5
clone size: -

CDR3 DNA: TGTGCCAGCAGTGCCCCCCGGGGGGGGAGATCCTACGAGCAGTACTTC
CDR3 protein: CASSAPRGGRSYEQYF
D gene: TRBD2
J gene: TRBJ2-7
V gene: TRBV6-1
clone size: -

CDR3 DNA: TGTGCCAGCAGCCCCACTGGCGGGGGGGCATACGGCGCAGATACGCAGTATTTT
CDR3 protein: CASSPTGGGAYGADTQYF
D gene: TRBD2
J gene: TRBJ2-3
V gene: TRBV5-4
clone size: -

CDR3 DNA: TGTGCCAGCAGCGTAGGTGTCAGTCTGGCAGTAGCGAATGAAGCTTTCTTT
CDR3 protein: CASSVGVSLAVANEAFF
D gene: -
J gene: TRBJ1-1
V gene: TRBV9
clone size: -